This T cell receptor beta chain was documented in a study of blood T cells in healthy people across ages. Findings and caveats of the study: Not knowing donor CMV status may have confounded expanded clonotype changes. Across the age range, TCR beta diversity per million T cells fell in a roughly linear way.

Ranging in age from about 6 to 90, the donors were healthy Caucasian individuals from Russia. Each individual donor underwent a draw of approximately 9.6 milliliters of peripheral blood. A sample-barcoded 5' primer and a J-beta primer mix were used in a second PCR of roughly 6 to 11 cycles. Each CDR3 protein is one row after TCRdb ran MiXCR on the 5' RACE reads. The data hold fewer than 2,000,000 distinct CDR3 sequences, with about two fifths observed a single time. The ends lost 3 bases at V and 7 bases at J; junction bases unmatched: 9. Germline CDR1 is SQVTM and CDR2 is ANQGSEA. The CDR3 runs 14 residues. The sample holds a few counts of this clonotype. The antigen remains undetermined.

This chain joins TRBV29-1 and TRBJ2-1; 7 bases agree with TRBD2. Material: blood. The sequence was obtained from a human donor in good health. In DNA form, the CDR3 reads TGCAGCGTTGAGGGGGGGTTAAGACTGAATGAGCAGTTCTTC. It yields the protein CSVEGGLRLNEQFF.